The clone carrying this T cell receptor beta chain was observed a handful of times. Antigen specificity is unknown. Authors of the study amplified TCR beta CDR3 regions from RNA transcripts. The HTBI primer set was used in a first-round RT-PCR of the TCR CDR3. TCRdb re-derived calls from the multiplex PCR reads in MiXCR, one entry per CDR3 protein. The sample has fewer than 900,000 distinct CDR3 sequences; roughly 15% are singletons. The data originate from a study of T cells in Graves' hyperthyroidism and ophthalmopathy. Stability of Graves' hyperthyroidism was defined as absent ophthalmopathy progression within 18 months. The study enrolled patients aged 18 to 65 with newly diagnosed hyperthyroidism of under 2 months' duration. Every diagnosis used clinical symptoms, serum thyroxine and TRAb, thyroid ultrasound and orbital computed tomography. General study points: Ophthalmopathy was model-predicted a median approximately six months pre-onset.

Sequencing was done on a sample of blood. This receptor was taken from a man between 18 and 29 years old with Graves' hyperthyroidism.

The CDR3: CASSLEGTLNYNEQFF. The CDR3 nucleotides are TGTGCCAGCAGCTTAGAAGGGACTCTCAACTACAATGAGCAGTTCTTC. V gene TRBV11-3 combines with J gene TRBJ2-1, with a weak D call TRBD2 (6 bases). Between the trimmed V and J ends, which lost 0 bases and 3 bases, there was a span of 12 bases. Germline assignment: CDR1 SGHNT and CDR2 YENEEA. The CDR3 spans 16 residues.